These 9 T cell receptor beta chains came from one sample sequenced in a study of T cells after yellow fever vaccination. TCRdb redid the calling of the 5' RACE reads with MiXCR, one entry per CDR3 protein. Of 230,000 or so distinct CDR3 sequences listed, roughly 6.3% were seen once; the top ten hold around 1%. Sequencing was performed on CD4+ T cells sorted from PBMCs, taken on the day of the yellow fever booster vaccination. Receptor source: a man aged 30 to 39 who received the YFV17D yellow fever vaccine.

This chain links TRBV3-1 with TRBJ2-7; D unresolved. Germline V CDR1 and CDR2: LGHDT, YNNKEL (reference sequence). Trimming removed 7 bases at V and 6 bases at J, with 16 bases between. The CDR3 is 13 amino acids. CDR3 region: CASTPHREVEQYF. DNA of the CDR3: TGTGCCAGCACACCGCACCGCGAGGTCGAGCAGTACTTC.

The chain recombines TRBV20-1 with TRBJ2-3; 10 positions match TRBD2. The CDR3 consists of 18 residues. With V trimmed by 1 base and J by 3 bases, 13 bases remained unmatched. CDR1 is DFQATT and CDR2 is SNEGSKA in the germline V gene (reference sequence). The CDR3 bases are TGCAGTGCTAGAGGGATGATAGCGGGAGGAGGTGTTACAGATACGCAGTATTTT. This codes for CSARGMIAGGGVTDTQYF.

The sample holds a few counts of this clonotype. The genes are TRBV5-1 and TRBJ2-1; D is possibly TRBD2 (6 bases). There are 15 residues in the CDR3. V was cut by 0 bases and J by 6 bases, with 13 bases left in between. CDR1 and CDR2 from the germline V gene are SGHRS and YFSETQ. The DNA of the CDR3 is TGCGCCAGCAGCTTGGAGTTCGGGAGCATCAATGAGCAGTTCTTC. Amino acids: CASSLEFGSINEQFF.

This clonotype occurred a few times. The chain employs TRBV20-1 and TRBJ2-5, with D possibly matching TRBD2 (5 bases). Deletions cut 6 bases from V and 7 bases from J, with 12 bases between. Germline-derived CDR1 and CDR2 are DFQATT and SNEGSKA (reference sequence). The CDR3 sequence is 11 residues long. The chain's CDR3 is CSALSRGTQYF. The CDR3 nucleotides are TGCAGTGCCCTTAGTCGGGGGACCCAGTACTTC.

Written as DNA, the CDR3 is TGTGCCAGCGGGACGAGAAATGAGCAGTTCTTC. Translation gives CASGTRNEQFF. This sequence joins TRBV7-2 and TRBJ2-1; D could derive from TRBD1 or TRBD2 (5 bases each). V was shortened by 8 bases and J by 7 bases, with 9 bases between the two germline ends. Per the germline V gene, CDR1 is SGHTA and CDR2 is FQGNSA. The length of the CDR3 is 11 residues.

This clonotype appeared many times. CDR3 loop: CASNAYSYEQYF. The DNA of the CDR3 is TGTGCCAGCAACGCCTACTCCTACGAGCAGTACTTC. This chain uses TRBV6-2 or TRBV6-3 with TRBJ2-7; D not certain. The CDR3 sequence is 12 residues long. Germline V gene lookup returns CDR1 MNHEY and CDR2 SVGEGT. Trimming stripped 7 bases from V and 0 bases from J, with 7 bases between.

The DNA for the CDR3 is TGCAGTGCTAGAGATGGACTAGCGGGAGTCGACAATGAGCAGTTCTTC. The encoded protein is CSARDGLAGVDNEQFF. This chain connects TRBV20-1 to TRBJ2-1; TRBD2 matches 13 bases. The V gene end was trimmed by 0 bases and the J gene end by 5 bases; junction bases not matched to a gene: 4. CDR1 DFQATT and CDR2 SNEGSKA come from the germline V gene (reference sequence). The CDR3 length is 16 residues.

This clonotype was counted many times. V usage is TRBV20-1 and J usage is TRBJ2-1; either TRBD1 or TRBD2 may supply D (5 bases each). The length of the CDR3 is 14 residues. V dropped 7 bases and J dropped 2 bases, with 15 bases sitting between them. Germline lookup yields CDR1 DFQATT and CDR2 SNEGSKA (reference sequence). This CDR3 is CSVRSGTAYNEQFF. As DNA, the CDR3 is TGCAGTGTTCGCTCCGGGACCGCCTACAATGAGCAGTTCTTC.

This clonotype has at least ten counts. The rearrangement joins TRBV4-3 to TRBJ2-1; 15 positions match TRBD2. The germline V gene has CDR1 LGHNA and CDR2 YSLEER. There are 14 residues in the CDR3. V shed 5 bases, J shed 7 bases, and the junction held 0 bases outside the gene matches. CDR3 DNA sequence: TGCGCCAGCAGCGGACTAGCGGGAGGGAATGAGCAGTTCTTC. Encoded protein: CASSGLAGGNEQFF.